The source of this T cell receptor (beta chain) is a study of cytomegalovirus exposure and HLA in healthy donors. This clone was counted a single time. Its cognate antigen is unknown. One junction end disagrees with the germline gene, perhaps due to a read error. Other DNA sequences in the same sample also yield this CDR3. At collection, donors were nominally healthy, but unrecorded immune exposures were probable. Primers for the PCR totalled 60 Vbeta and 13 Jbeta. Libraries were prepared by immunoSEQ multiplex PCR; TCRdb keeps only in-frame clonotypes and omits some of them. The table shows about 170,000 clones, with around 78% occurring only once. CDR3 length: 16 residues. CDR1 and CDR2 (germline): PRHDT, FYEKMQ (reference sequence). Points from the study as a whole: Being productive about 90% or about 30% of the time was typical of most TCR beta V segments in an earlier analysis. It was likely that a cluster of highly shared sequence variants was a sequencing artifact.

This clonotype was sampled from a female donor in good health and CMV-seronegative. Sequencing was carried out using PBMCs. V gene TRBV13 combines with J gene TRBJ2-1, with 7 bases that match TRBD2. In nucleotides, the CDR3 is TGCGCCAGCAGCTTAGTAGCGGGCCCCACCGGGTATGAGCAGTTCTTC. Translation gives CASSLVAGPTGYEQFF.